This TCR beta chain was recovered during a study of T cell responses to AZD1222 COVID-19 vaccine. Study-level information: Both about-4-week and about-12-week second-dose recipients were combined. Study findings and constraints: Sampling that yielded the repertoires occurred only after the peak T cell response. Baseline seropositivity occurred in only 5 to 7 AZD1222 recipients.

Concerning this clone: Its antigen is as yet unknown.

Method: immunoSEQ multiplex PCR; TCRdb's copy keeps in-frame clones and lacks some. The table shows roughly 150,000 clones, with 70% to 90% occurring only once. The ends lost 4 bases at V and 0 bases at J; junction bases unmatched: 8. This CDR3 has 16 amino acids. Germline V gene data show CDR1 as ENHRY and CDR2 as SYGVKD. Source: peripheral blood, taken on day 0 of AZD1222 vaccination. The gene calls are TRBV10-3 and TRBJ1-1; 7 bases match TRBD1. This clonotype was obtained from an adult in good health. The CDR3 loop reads CAISVHRDRVNTEAFF. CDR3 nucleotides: TGTGCCATCAGTGTTCACCGGGACAGAGTGAACACTGAAGCTTTCTTT.